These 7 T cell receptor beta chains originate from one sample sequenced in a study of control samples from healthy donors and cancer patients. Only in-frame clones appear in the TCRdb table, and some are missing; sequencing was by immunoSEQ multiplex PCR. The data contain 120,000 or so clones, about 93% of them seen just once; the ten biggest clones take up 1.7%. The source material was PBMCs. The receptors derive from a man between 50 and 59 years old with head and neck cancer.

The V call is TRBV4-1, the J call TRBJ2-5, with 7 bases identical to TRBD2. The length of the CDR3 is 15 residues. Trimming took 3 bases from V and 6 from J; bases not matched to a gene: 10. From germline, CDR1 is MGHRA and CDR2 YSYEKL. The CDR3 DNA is TGCGCCAGCAGCCACAATGGACTAGTGTTCCAGACCCAGTACTTC. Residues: CASSHNGLVFQTQYF.

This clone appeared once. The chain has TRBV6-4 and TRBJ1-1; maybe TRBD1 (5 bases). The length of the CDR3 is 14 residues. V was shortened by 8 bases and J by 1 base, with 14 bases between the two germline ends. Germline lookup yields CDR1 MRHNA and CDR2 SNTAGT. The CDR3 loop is CASRPDISNTEAFF. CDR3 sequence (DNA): TGTGCCAGCCGGCCGGACATTTCGAACACTGAAGCTTTCTTT.

Here the CDR3 DNA reads TGTGCCAGCTCCGCCGGGACCGAAGAGACCCAGTACTTC. This codes for CASSAGTEETQYF. The chain carries TRBV18 and TRBJ2-5, with D perhaps matching TRBD1 or TRBD2 (5 bases each). Looked up from germline, CDR1 is KGHSH and CDR2 is LQKENI. The CDR3 spans 13 residues. With 6 bases removed from V and 3 bases from J, the gap between germline ends came to 11 bases.

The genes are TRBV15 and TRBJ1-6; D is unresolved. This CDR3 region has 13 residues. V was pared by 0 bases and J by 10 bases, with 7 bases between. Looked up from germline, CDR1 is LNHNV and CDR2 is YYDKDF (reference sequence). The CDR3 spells CATSRDPQSPLHF. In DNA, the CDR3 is TGTGCCACCAGCAGAGATCCTCAGTCACCCCTCCACTTT.

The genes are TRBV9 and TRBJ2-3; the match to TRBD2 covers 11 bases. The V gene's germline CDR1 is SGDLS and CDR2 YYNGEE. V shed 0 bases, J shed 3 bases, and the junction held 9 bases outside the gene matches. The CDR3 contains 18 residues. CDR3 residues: CASSVGSGGAGRTDTQYF. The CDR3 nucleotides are TGTGCCAGCAGCGTAGGTAGCGGGGGGGCCGGTAGGACAGATACGCAGTATTTT. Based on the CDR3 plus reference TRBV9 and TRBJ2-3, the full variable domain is DSGVTQTPKHLITATGQRVTLRCSPRSGDLSVYWYQQSLDQGLQFLIQYYNGEERAKGNILERFSAQQFPDLHSELNLSSLELGDSALYFCASSVGSGGAGRTDTQYFGPGTRLTVL.

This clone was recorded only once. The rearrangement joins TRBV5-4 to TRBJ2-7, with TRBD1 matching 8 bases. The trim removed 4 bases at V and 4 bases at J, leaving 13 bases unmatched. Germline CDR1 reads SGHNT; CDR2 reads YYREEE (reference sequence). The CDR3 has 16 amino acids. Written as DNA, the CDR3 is TGTGCCAGCAGCCGGCGCGGGGCAGGGGGCCTGTACGAGCAGTACTTC. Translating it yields CASSRRGAGGLYEQYF.

The CDR3 loop is CASSLGDRPTDTQYF. As DNA, the CDR3 is TGCGCCAGCAGCTTGGGGGACAGGCCCACAGATACGCAGTATTTT. V and J are TRBV5-1 and TRBJ2-3; TRBD1 matches 8 bases. The germline gives CDR1 SGHRS, CDR2 YFSETQ. J lost 2 bases, V lost 0 bases, and 2 bases had no gene match. This CDR3 has 15 amino acids.